Listed here are 19 T cell receptor beta chains from one sample, sequenced in a study of CD4 T cells in relation to SARS-CoV-2 and coronaviruses. The data were produced by immunoSEQ multiplex PCR, yet TCRdb's version contains in-frame clones alone and is incomplete. The sample consists of under 13,000 clones, around 86% of them appearing once. The material sequenced was naive CD4+ T cells from PBMCs. Subset given: naive CD4+ T cells isolated by negative enrichment. The receptors shown here come from an adult with COVID-19.

The chain couples TRBV18 to TRBJ2-2, with TRBD1 identical over 7 bases. The CDR3 extends over 19 amino acids. The V segment lost 1 base and the J segment 0 bases; nucleotides outside the gene matches: 11. Germline CDR1 and CDR2: KGHSH and LQKENI. CDR3 residues: CASSPLHPPGGSNTGELFF. The CDR3 DNA sequence: TGTGCCAGCTCACCACTTCACCCCCCAGGGGGATCGAACACCGGGGAGCTGTTTTTT.

This rearrangement joins TRBV6-5 to TRBJ2-4; TRBD1 matches 7 bases. This CDR3 has 13 amino acids. V lost 6 bases, J lost 10 bases, and 9 bases stayed unmatched. Germline CDR1 and CDR2: MNHEY and SVGAGI. The CDR3 is CASRSEGAGIQYF. CDR3 bases: TGTGCCAGCAGATCCGAGGGGGCAGGAATTCAGTACTTC.

This sequence joins TRBV11-2 and TRBJ1-1, with unresolved D. The germline gives CDR1 SGHAT, CDR2 FQNNGV. Trimming shortened V by 2 bases and J by 6 bases, and 7 bases separated the two germline ends. This CDR3 is built from 12 residues. The CDR3 nucleotides read TGTGCCAGCAGCTTATTCCTTCCTGAAGCTTTCTTT. It encodes CASSLFLPEAFF.

This clone occurred a few times. The chain has TRBV9 and TRBJ2-3; D may be TRBD2 (5 bases). CDR1 is SGDLS and CDR2 is YYNGEE in the germline V gene. Trimming cost V 0 bases and J 1 base, with 15 bases left between them. The CDR3 length is 17 residues. The CDR3 region is CASSVDAGSVGTDTQYF. The CDR3 DNA is TGTGCCAGCAGCGTAGATGCGGGTAGCGTTGGCACAGATACGCAGTATTTT. Full variable domain (outside the CDR3, taken from reference TRBV9 and TRBJ2-3): DSGVTQTPKHLITATGQRVTLRCSPRSGDLSVYWYQQSLDQGLQFLIQYYNGEERAKGNILERFSAQQFPDLHSELNLSSLELGDSALYFCASSVDAGSVGTDTQYFGPGTRLTVL.

This sequence joins TRBV10-2 and TRBJ2-7, with 13 bases lining up with TRBD2. With 5 bases clipped from V and 1 base from J, the junction kept 2 bases outside the gene matches. This CDR3 spans 15 amino acids. The germline V gene encodes CDR1 WSHSY and CDR2 SAAADI. DNA for the CDR3: TGCGCCAGCAGTCCGACTAGCGGGGGGTCCTACGAGCAGTACTTC. It is translated as CASSPTSGGSYEQYF.

The chain links TRBV25-1 to TRBJ1-4; no firm D call. The V and J ends lost 3 bases and 7 bases respectively, with 15 bases between them. Germline CDR1 is MGHDK and CDR2 is SYGVNS. This CDR3 is built from 15 residues. CDR3 DNA: TGTGCCAGCAGTGATTGGTTGGGAGGTAGTGAAAAACTGTTTTTT. It translates to CASSDWLGGSEKLFF.

The rearrangement joins TRBV19 to TRBJ2-5, with 12 nucleotides matching TRBD2. Germline lookup yields CDR1 LNHDA and CDR2 SQIVND (reference sequence). The CDR3 is 17 amino acids. Trimming took 6 bases from V and 4 from J; bases not matched to a gene: 12. The CDR3 region is CASRGTPLAGGRETQYF. In DNA, the CDR3 is TGTGCCAGTAGGGGGACGCCACTAGCGGGGGGTCGAGAGACCCAGTACTTC.

V gene TRBV7-8 combines with J gene TRBJ2-7, with D tentatively TRBD1 (6 bases). The CDR3 has 14 residues. Trimming stripped 3 bases from V and 1 base from J, with 10 bases between. The germline CDR1 and CDR2 sequences are SGHVS and FQNEAQ. CDR3 sequence reads: CASSLRDKSYEQYF. The CDR3 coding sequence is TGTGCCAGCAGCTTGAGGGACAAGTCCTACGAGCAGTACTTC.

CDR3 sequence (DNA): TGTGCCAGCAGCGTAAGCACTACCAAAGGGCAAGAGACCCAGTACTTC. Translation: CASSVSTTKGQETQYF. This sequence joins TRBV9 and TRBJ2-5; the D is unclear. The CDR3 extends over 16 amino acids. Trimming left V 1 base short and J 2 bases short, with 15 bases between. CDR1 is SGDLS and CDR2 is YYNGEE in the germline V gene.

The chain combines TRBV5-4 with TRBJ2-1; 12 positions match TRBD2. This CDR3 has 17 amino acids. V shed 7 bases, J shed 4 bases, and the junction held 12 bases outside the gene matches. Germline CDR1 SGHNT, CDR2 YYREEE (reference sequence). CDR3: CASGPNLAGGKYNEQFF. As DNA, the CDR3 is TGTGCCAGCGGACCTAACCTAGCGGGGGGGAAGTACAATGAGCAGTTCTTC.

The chain employs TRBV5-1 and TRBJ1-4, with 9 bases identical to TRBD1. Germline CDR1 SGHRS, CDR2 YFSETQ. J gave up 4 bases and V 3 bases, and 7 bases lay outside the gene matches. This CDR3 contains 16 residues. CDR3 coding DNA: TGCGCCAGCAGCTATGGACAGGGGTTCGGTAATGAAAAACTGTTTTTT. This codes for CASSYGQGFGNEKLFF. Drawing the rest from reference TRBV5-1 and TRBJ1-4, the complete variable domain is KAGVTQTPRYLIKTRGQQVTLSCSPISGHRSVSWYQQTPGQGLQFLFEYFSETQRNKGNFPGRFSGRQFSNSRSEMNVSTLELGDSALYLCASSYGQGFGNEKLFFGSGTQLSVL.

This clone showed up just once. The chain is built from TRBV12-3 or TRBV12-4 and TRBJ1-6; D is uncertain. V lost 3 bases, J lost 8 bases, and 8 bases lay in between. The CDR3 totals 13 residues. Here the CDR3 reads CASSFRDDSPLHF. In DNA, the CDR3 is TGTGCCAGCAGTTTTAGGGATGATTCACCCCTCCACTTT.

The chain is built from TRBV2 and TRBJ1-4; D remains ambiguous. The germline CDR1 and CDR2 sequences are SNHLY and FYNNEI. The CDR3 runs to 13 residues. Trimming pared 6 bases from V and 5 bases from J, leaving 10 bases between. The chain's CDR3 is CASSLQRNEKLFF. CDR3 DNA sequence: TGTGCCAGCAGCCTCCAAAGAAATGAAAAACTGTTTTTT.

This clone was observed a single time. V gene TRBV28 combines with J gene TRBJ1-2; D unresolved. The CDR3 is 14 residues long. V was shortened by 3 bases and J by 0 bases, with 8 bases between the two germline ends. Per the germline V gene, CDR1 is MDHEN and CDR2 is SYDVKM. CDR3 protein: CASSFSEANYGYTF. As DNA, the CDR3 is TGTGCCAGCAGTTTTTCCGAAGCTAACTATGGCTACACCTTC.

The CDR3 DNA sequence: TGTGCCAGTAGCGAATTCTCCGGGGAAAAACTGTTTTTT. It specifies CASSEFSGEKLFF. The J gene is TRBJ1-4, the V gene TRBV19; D is unresolved. The germline gives CDR1 LNHDA, CDR2 SQIVND (reference sequence). Deletions cut 6 bases from V and 8 bases from J, with 13 bases between. The CDR3 is made up of 13 amino acids.

This sequence joins TRBV19 and TRBJ1-2, with TRBD1 as a possible D gene (6 bases). CDR3 length equals 13 residues. The germline V gene encodes CDR1 LNHDA and CDR2 SQIVND (reference sequence). Trimming removed 6 bases from V and 2 bases from J, with 10 bases in between. The CDR3 loop reads CASSTGSNYGYTF. Written as DNA, the CDR3 is TGTGCCAGTAGCACAGGGTCGAACTATGGCTACACCTTC. Full variable domain (missing parts from reference TRBV19 and TRBJ1-2): DGGITQSPKYLFRKEGQNVTLSCEQNLNHDAMYWYRQDPGQGLRLIYYSQIVNDFQKGDIAEGYSVSREKKESFPLTVTSAQKNPTAFYLCASSTGSNYGYTFGSGTRLTVV.

This clone was counted once. In DNA, the CDR3 is TGCGCCAGCAGCTTGGCTGGCGGGGGGGCCGATGAGCAGTTCTTC. It is translated as CASSLAGGGADEQFF. The V call is TRBV5-1, the J call TRBJ2-1, with 9 nucleotides matching TRBD2. The CDR3 runs 15 residues. After removal of 0 bases from V and 8 bases from J, the junction contained 6 bases not matched to a gene. Germline CDR1 SGHRS, CDR2 YFSETQ.

This clone was observed a few times. This chain connects TRBV7-9 to TRBJ1-5; TRBD1 might be the D (5 bases). V was cut by 3 bases and J by 5 bases, with 5 bases left in between. Germline CDR1 SEHNR, CDR2 FQNEAQ (reference sequence). The CDR3 is made up of 12 amino acids. CDR3: CASSLGDQPQHF. In DNA form, the CDR3 reads TGTGCCAGCAGCTTGGGGGATCAGCCCCAGCATTTT. The variable domain in full, completed from reference TRBV7-9 and TRBJ1-5, reads DTGVSQNPRHKITKRGQNVTFRCDPISEHNRLYWYRQTLGQGPEFLTYFQNEAQLEKSRLLSDRFSAERPKGSFSTLEIQRTEQGDSAMYLCASSLGDQPQHFGDGTRLSIL.

V usage is TRBV19 and J usage is TRBJ1-4; no definite D call. CDR1 is LNHDA and CDR2 is SQIVND in the germline V gene (reference sequence). The CDR3 runs 14 residues. V lost 3 bases, J lost 7 bases, and 12 bases lay in between. The CDR3 loop reads CASSIKRVSEKLFF. CDR3 bases: TGTGCCAGTAGTATCAAAAGGGTTAGTGAAAAACTGTTTTTT.